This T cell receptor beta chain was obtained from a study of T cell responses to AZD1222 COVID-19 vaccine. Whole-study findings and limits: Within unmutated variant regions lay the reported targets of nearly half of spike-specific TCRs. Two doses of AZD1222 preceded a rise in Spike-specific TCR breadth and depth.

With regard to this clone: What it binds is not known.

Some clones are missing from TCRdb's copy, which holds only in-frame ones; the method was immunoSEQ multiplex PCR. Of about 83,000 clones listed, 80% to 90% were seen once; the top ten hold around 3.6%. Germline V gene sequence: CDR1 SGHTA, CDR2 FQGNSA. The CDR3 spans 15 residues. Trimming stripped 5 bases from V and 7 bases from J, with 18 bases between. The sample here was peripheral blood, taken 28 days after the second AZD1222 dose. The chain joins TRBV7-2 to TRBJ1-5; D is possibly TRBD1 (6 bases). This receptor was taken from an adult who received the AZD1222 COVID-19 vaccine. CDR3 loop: CASSLLGGARQPQHF. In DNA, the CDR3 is TGTGCCAGCAGCCTGCTGGGGGGGGCGCGCCAGCCCCAGCATTTT.